The 2 T cell receptor beta chains in this list originate from one sample, sequenced in a study of shared clonotypes between healthy human individuals. Assay used: immunoSEQ multiplex PCR; TCRdb lists only in-frame clones, some missing. The profile shows 100,000 to 120,000 clones, approximately 70% of them singletons. The specimen sequenced was memory CD8+ T cells sorted from blood. Subset specified: CD45RO+ cells pooled with CCR7-negative TemRA cells. The source of these receptors is a woman aged 25 to 39 in good health.

The rearrangement links TRBV4-2 to TRBJ1-5; 7 bases match TRBD1. The V gene's germline CDR1 is LGHNA and CDR2 YNFKEQ. With V trimmed by 4 bases and J by 9 bases, 9 bases remained unmatched. The CDR3 consists of 14 residues. The chain's CDR3 is CASSPDRESRPQHF. CDR3 nucleotides: TGTGCCAGCAGCCCTGACAGGGAATCGCGGCCCCAGCATTTT.

The chain recombines TRBV18 with TRBJ2-5, with D maybe TRBD2 (6 bases). Germline CDR1 and CDR2: KGHSH and LQKENI. This CDR3 is 13 amino acids long. V lost 9 bases, J lost 4 bases, and 15 bases lay in between. In nucleotides, the CDR3 is TGTGCCAGTCACCAGGGACTTCGAGAGACCCAGTACTTC. Translating gives CASHQGLRETQYF.